One T cell receptor (beta chain) is described in this entry. There is no known antigen for this receptor. No per-base quality is available; no much larger clone lies one base away. Measured from the cysteine to the phenylalanine, the CDR3 is 14 residues long. Kept here is only the CDR3 DNA, which spans 42 bases and is read in frame from base 1. According to the germline V gene, CDR1 reads SNHLY and CDR2 reads FYNNEI. Unmatched junction bases come to 12, with V trimmed by 8 bases and J by 6 bases. Taken with the paper, the label for time point translates to: baseline before first vaccination. Vaccinee samples were obtained from the UK trials COV001 and COV002, which included a single-blind randomized controlled phase 2/3 trial of AZD1222 (ChAdOx1 nCoV-19) in healthy adults. For TCRbeta chain sequencing, PBMC samples from trial participants were taken at day 0 and at day 28 after the second dose. The data derive from a study of T cell responses to AZD1222 COVID-19 vaccine (dated by TCRdb to 2020 to 2023). About the study as a whole: AZD1222 recipients whose second dose came at about 4 weeks and those whose second dose came at about 12 weeks were combined into one group, since spike-specific TCR depth and breadth did not differ between the two schedules. Trial participants were enrolled by age into 18-55, 56-69 and 70-plus year subgroups, with roughly 150, 30 and 60 TCR-sequenced participants respectively. TCR sequencing was performed for roughly 250 trial participants, of whom approximately 200 were given two doses of AZD1222 and around 26 were given two doses of MenACWY control vaccine. Overall study outcomes, separate from this receptor: The 56-69-year group was small, and its depth increase did not reach significance, likely because of low power. Participants were mostly white British, with more females than males. The authors suggested clonal diversity may have been underestimated. The vaccine-associated CD4 TCRs covered the entire spike protein, and the dominant responses fell in regions 160-218 and 743-854. After two AZD1222 doses, both the breadth and the depth of spike-specific TCRs were significantly higher than at day 0 and than in MenACWY recipients. Reportedly, close to half of the unique spike-specific TCRs recognized epitopes lying outside the regions that are mutated in the B.1.351 and B.1.1.7 variants. Because no day 14 peak-response samples were available, the repertoires could be characterized only after the peak T cell response. Conclusions about previously exposed vaccinees are limited because only six or seven AZD1222 recipients were SARS-CoV-2 seropositive at baseline.

The CDR3 regions of human TCRbeta chains were subjected to immunosequencing. Turning to the authors' computational methods: Repertoire TCRs were matched against a reference library of SARS-CoV-2-specific TCRs generated with the MIRA antigen-specificity platform. Breadth meant the fraction of unique TCRs that were SARS-CoV-2-associated, whereas depth meant the fraction of total T cells that were SARS-CoV-2-associated. Using the MIRA data, each spike-specific TCR was assigned both to the spike region to which the TCR was reactive and to a CD4 or CD8 class. Log10-transformed breadth and depth values were compared by one-way ANOVA with Sidak's multiple comparisons tests. Drawn from immuneACCESS, this table holds only the in-frame rearrangements with V and J called that TCRdb kept. Clones are partly lost; checked studies trace under half to an unresolved V gene and leave the rest unexplained. V, J and clone size are those of that table, while D and trimming were read from the DNA. The sample data list some 160,000 clones, and 92% of these were observed just once. The ten largest clones take up 1.6% of the sample.

This receptor was taken from an adult in good health. This specimen was peripheral blood, taken on day 0 of AZD1222 vaccination. Here the chain combines TRBV2 and TRBJ1-1, and 7 bases in between align with TRBD1. The CDR3 region reads CASGSNRGSSEAFF. DNA sequence: TGTGCCAGCGGTTCAAACAGGGGTTCCTCTGAAGCTTTCTTT.